Following are 27 T cell receptor beta chains from one sample sequenced in a study of blood T cell repertoires in COVID-19. Generated by immunoSEQ multiplex PCR, the TCRdb table keeps only in-frame clones and is missing some. The repertoire holds some 210,000 clones, with more than 70% as singletons. The sample consisted of peripheral blood. These receptors all come from a man aged 50 to 60 with active or convalescent COVID-19.

About this clone itself: Other DNA sequences within the sample encode an identical CDR3. This chain connects TRBV7-9 to TRBJ2-5; the match to TRBD1 covers 11 bases. The V and J ends lost 5 bases and 1 base, in that order; junction bases with no gene match: 3. Per germline, CDR1 SEHNR and CDR2 FQNEAQ (reference sequence). The CDR3 is 15 residues long. The CDR3 DNA reads TGTGCCAGCAGCCTCGGGACAGGGGGCCAAGAGACCCAGTACTTC. Protein sequence: CASSLGTGGQETQYF. Drawing the rest from reference TRBV7-9 and TRBJ2-5, the complete variable domain is DTGVSQNPRHKITKRGQNVTFRCDPISEHNRLYWYRQTLGQGPEFLTYFQNEAQLEKSRLLSDRFSAERPKGSFSTLEIQRTEQGDSAMYLCASSLGTGGQETQYFGPGTRLLVL.

The gene calls are TRBV25-1 and TRBJ2-5; 9 positions match TRBD2. The CDR3 contains 16 residues. The J segment lost 2 bases and the V segment lost 6 bases, leaving 10 bases of the junction unmatched. From germline, CDR1 is MGHDK and CDR2 SYGVNS. This CDR3 is CASSPPSGGLQETQYF. The CDR3 DNA is TGTGCCAGCAGCCCCCCCAGCGGGGGGCTTCAAGAGACCCAGTACTTC.

The chain is built from TRBV7-2 and TRBJ2-2, with 8 bases that match TRBD2. Looked up from germline, CDR1 is SGHTA and CDR2 is FQGNSA. The CDR3 is 16 residues long. With 6 bases clipped from V and 3 bases from J, the junction kept 9 bases outside the gene matches. CDR3 nucleotides: TGTGCCAGCAGTGTCAGCGGGAGTAGGGACACCGGGGAGCTGTTTTTT. Protein product: CASSVSGSRDTGELFF. The full variable domain, with the rest looked up from reference TRBV7-2 and TRBJ2-2, is GAGVSQSPSNKVTEKGKDVELRCDPISGHTALYWYRQSLGQGLEFLIYFQGNSAPDKSGLPSDRFSAERTGGSVSTLTIQRTQQEDSAVYLCASSVSGSRDTGELFFGEGSRLTVL.

The V call is TRBV20-1, the J call TRBJ2-7, with TRBD2 identical over 7 bases. V gave up 3 bases and J gave up 6 bases; unmatched junction bases: 17. Germline V gene lookup returns CDR1 DFQATT and CDR2 SNEGSKA (reference sequence). The CDR3 runs to 16 residues. For the CDR3, the DNA is TGCAGTGCTAGTCATGGACTAGGGAGAGTCGGATTCGAGCAGTACTTC. This sequence encodes CSASHGLGRVGFEQYF.

The chain couples TRBV5-6 to TRBJ1-6; D is uncertain. V lost 3 bases and J 12 bases, leaving 10 bases between the germline ends. This CDR3 spans 12 amino acids. Germline CDR1 and CDR2: SGHDT and YYEEEE. CDR3 sequence reads: CASSSIDLPLHF. The CDR3 nucleotides read TGTGCCAGCAGCTCGATAGACTTACCCCTCCACTTT.

J is TRBJ1-2 and V is TRBV19, with TRBD1 matching 8 bases. Germline-derived CDR1 and CDR2 are LNHDA and SQIVND (reference sequence). The length of the CDR3 is 18 residues. V lost 8 bases to trimming and J lost 2 bases; unmatched junction nucleotides: 19. This CDR3 is CASSDLSGGAEGNYGYTF. The CDR3 nucleotides read TGTGCCAGTTCTGACCTTTCAGGGGGCGCGGAAGGCAACTATGGCTACACCTTC.

The chain carries TRBV6-5 and TRBJ1-2, with D maybe TRBD1 (5 bases). Germline values: CDR1 MNHEY, CDR2 SVGAGI. The CDR3 sequence is 14 residues long. With 0 bases removed from V and 7 bases from J, the gap between germline ends came to 12 bases. This CDR3 is CASSYSISRVGYTF. For the CDR3, the DNA is TGTGCCAGCAGTTACTCGATATCCAGGGTTGGCTACACCTTC.

V and J are TRBV28 and TRBJ1-2, with D possibly being TRBD1 (6 bases). The V end lost 2 bases, the J end lost 4 bases, and 11 bases lay between the germline ends. Germline V gene sequence: CDR1 MDHEN, CDR2 SYDVKM. The CDR3 has 14 residues. The CDR3 region is CASSLPQGFYGYTF. CDR3 sequence (DNA): TGTGCCAGCAGTTTACCTCAGGGGTTCTATGGCTACACCTTC.

The chain links TRBV5-1 to TRBJ1-4, with 10 bases fitting TRBD1. This CDR3 spans 15 amino acids. Per the germline V gene, CDR1 is SGHRS and CDR2 is YFSETQ. The V gene end was trimmed by 3 bases and the J gene end by 4 bases; junction bases not matched to a gene: 3. The CDR3 region has the DNA TGCGCCAGCAGCTCCGGACAGGGGGATAATGAAAAACTGTTTTTT. Its translation is CASSSGQGDNEKLFF.

The chain is built from TRBV7-2 and TRBJ2-3; 11 positions match TRBD2. CDR3 length equals 16 residues. Germline V CDR1 and CDR2: SGHTA, FQGNSA. With V trimmed by 7 bases and J by 3 bases, 9 bases remained unmatched. The CDR3 sequence is CASTLLLAGATDTQYF. The CDR3 region has the DNA TGTGCCAGCACCCTGTTACTAGCGGGAGCTACAGATACGCAGTATTTT. The full variable domain, rest sourced from reference TRBV7-2 and TRBJ2-3, is GAGVSQSPSNKVTEKGKDVELRCDPISGHTALYWYRQSLGQGLEFLIYFQGNSAPDKSGLPSDRFSAERTGGSVSTLTIQRTQQEDSAVYLCASTLLLAGATDTQYFGPGTRLTVL.

V gene TRBV21-1 combines with J gene TRBJ2-2; the DNA was not used to check the table's D call, TRBD2. TRBV21-1 is classified as a pseudogene. CDR3 size: 15 residues. The CDR3, as DNA: TGTGCCAGTAGGACTAGCGGGAGTTGTACCGGGGAGCTGTTTTTT. It yields the protein CASRTSGSCTGELFF.

The CDR3 spells CASTIKGDTEAFF. For the CDR3, the DNA is TGTGCCAGCACCATCAAGGGGGACACTGAAGCTTTCTTT. J is TRBJ1-1 and V is TRBV6-5; perhaps TRBD1 as D (6 bases). The V gene lost 7 bases and the J gene lost 3 bases, with 12 bases spanning the gap. This CDR3 has 13 amino acids. CDR1 MNHEY and CDR2 SVGAGI come from the germline V gene.

The gene calls are TRBV29-1 and TRBJ2-7; D is possibly TRBD2 (5 bases). The CDR3 extends over 11 amino acids. Trimming took off 8 bases at V and 0 bases at J, with 8 bases between the two ends. The germline gives CDR1 SQVTM, CDR2 ANQGSEA. CDR3 DNA sequence: TGCAGCTTCGGGGACTCCTACGAGCAGTACTTC. The encoded protein is CSFGDSYEQYF.

This clone has more than one count but fewer than ten. The chain is built from TRBV13 and TRBJ1-1; 9 nucleotides match TRBD1. The germline CDR1 and CDR2 sequences are PRHDT and FYEKMQ (reference sequence). This CDR3 is built from 16 residues. The junction had 9 bases not matched to a gene; V was cut back by 4 bases and J by 3 bases. The CDR3 region has the DNA TGTGCCAGCAGCTACCCCCCGGGACAGGGAGACACTGAAGCTTTCTTT. Protein sequence: CASSYPPGQGDTEAFF.

The rearrangement joins TRBV7-2 to TRBJ1-2; no firm D call. This CDR3 contains 14 residues. The V gene lost 2 bases and the J gene lost 3 bases, with 10 bases spanning the gap. Germline CDR1 reads SGHTA; CDR2 reads FQGNSA. The CDR3 region has the DNA TGTGCCAGCAGCTTAACGGTAGTTCACTATGGCTACACCTTC. Encoded protein: CASSLTVVHYGYTF.

This clone was seen a few times. The V and J genes are TRBV2 and TRBJ2-7, with 9 nucleotides matching TRBD2. The V gene end was trimmed by 7 bases and the J gene end by 7 bases; junction bases not matched to a gene: 14. This CDR3 is 15 amino acids long. The germline V gene has CDR1 SNHLY and CDR2 FYNNEI. CDR3 region: CASTETSGGYVEQYF. DNA for the CDR3: TGTGCCAGCACCGAGACTAGCGGAGGTTACGTAGAGCAGTACTTC.

The chain links TRBV29-1 to TRBJ1-1; D ambiguous. This CDR3 comprises 12 residues. Trimming removed 5 bases from V and 5 bases from J, with 12 bases in between. Germline V gene sequence: CDR1 SQVTM, CDR2 ANQGSEA. DNA for the CDR3: TGCAGCGTTAGGAGGGCGGAGACTGAAGCTTTCTTT. It is translated as CSVRRAETEAFF. Full variable domain (missing parts from reference TRBV29-1 and TRBJ1-1): SAVISQKPSRDICQRGTSLTIQCQVDSQVTMMFWYRQQPGQSLTLIATANQGSEATYESGFVIDKFPISRPNLTFSTLTVSNMSPEDSSIYLCSVRRAETEAFFGQGTRLTVV.

This chain uses TRBV24-1 with TRBJ2-3; 11 bases fit TRBD2. This CDR3 is 17 amino acids long. Germline V CDR1 and CDR2: KGHDR, SFDVKD. Unmatched junction bases numbered 6, after V lost 3 bases and J lost 2 bases. The CDR3 spells CATSDVGGLAATDTQYF. The CDR3 coding sequence is TGTGCCACCAGTGATGTGGGGGGACTAGCGGCCACAGATACGCAGTATTTT.

The rearrangement uses TRBV10-3 and TRBJ1-2; D is ambiguous. This CDR3 has 14 amino acids. The germline CDR1 and CDR2 sequences are ENHRY and SYGVKD. Between the trimmed V and J ends, which lost 4 bases and 3 bases, there was a span of 12 bases. CDR3 protein: CAISGTRRDYGYTF. DNA of the CDR3: TGTGCCATCAGTGGAACCAGGAGGGACTATGGCTACACCTTC.

This clone was counted once. This chain uses TRBV18 with TRBJ2-2; TRBD2 agrees at 8 bases. CDR1 and CDR2 from the germline V gene are KGHSH and LQKENI. The V segment lost 3 bases and the J segment 9 bases; nucleotides outside the gene matches: 15. There are 17 residues in the CDR3. CDR3 in amino acids: CASSPSQVAGTGRELFF. CDR3 DNA sequence: TGTGCCAGCTCACCTTCACAAGTAGCGGGGACCGGGCGGGAGCTGTTTTTT.

J is TRBJ2-2 and V is TRBV5-5; 7 bases match TRBD1. The CDR3 totals 14 residues. Germline CDR1 and CDR2: SGHKS and YYEKEE (reference sequence). V trimming: 9 bases; J trimming: 4 bases; junction bases outside the gene matches: 9. DNA for the CDR3: TGTGCCACCCACAAGGACAGGCTCACCGGGGAGCTGTTTTTT. As protein: CATHKDRLTGELFF.

The J gene is TRBJ1-1, the V gene TRBV6-1; D perhaps matches TRBD1 (6 bases). This CDR3 contains 14 residues. V dropped 2 bases and J dropped 2 bases, with 9 bases sitting between them. CDR1 and CDR2 from the germline V gene are MNHNS and SASEGT. The DNA of the CDR3 is TGTGCCAGCAGTGAACAGGGGCGCAACACTGAAGCTTTCTTT. The encoded protein is CASSEQGRNTEAFF.

V is TRBV10-2 and J is TRBJ2-1; the match to TRBD2 covers 13 bases. This CDR3 has 18 amino acids. Germline V gene sequence: CDR1 WSHSY, CDR2 SAAADI. The junction had 13 bases not matched to a gene; V was cut back by 7 bases and J by 4 bases. The CDR3 nucleotides read TGCGCCAGCATGGGGGGACTAGCGGGAATCTCTGAATACAATGAGCAGTTCTTC. Protein sequence: CASMGGLAGISEYNEQFF.

This chain links TRBV7-9 with TRBJ2-1; 11 positions agree with TRBD1. Germline CDR1 and CDR2: SEHNR and FQNEAQ (reference sequence). The V segment lost 0 bases and the J segment 8 bases; nucleotides outside the gene matches: 6. The CDR3 consists of 16 residues. CDR3 sequence reads: CASSLARTGGADEQFF. The CDR3, as DNA: TGTGCCAGCAGCTTAGCCCGGACAGGGGGCGCGGATGAGCAGTTCTTC.

This clone showed up just once. The chain uses TRBV19 and TRBJ2-1; 12 bases are shared with TRBD2. The V gene end was trimmed by 0 bases and the J gene end by 5 bases; junction bases not matched to a gene: 8. Germline CDR1 LNHDA, CDR2 SQIVND (reference sequence). CDR3 size: 18 residues. The CDR3 DNA reads TGTGCCAGTAGTATAGACGGGACTAGCGGGCTTCTAAACAATGAGCAGTTCTTC. Translated: CASSIDGTSGLLNNEQFF.

V and J are TRBV12-3 or TRBV12-4 and TRBJ1-2; tentatively, D is TRBD1 (5 bases). Trimming removed 6 bases from V and 5 bases from J, with 10 bases in between. The CDR3 extends over 12 amino acids. The CDR3 loop reads CASSAGGYGYTF. DNA of the CDR3: TGTGCCAGCAGCGCGGGGGGGTATGGCTACACCTTC.

This clone has only one observation. The chain links TRBV19 to TRBJ2-2; TRBD2 matches 13 bases. With V trimmed by 4 bases and J by 6 bases, 8 bases remained unmatched. The CDR3 consists of 17 residues. The V gene's germline CDR1 is LNHDA and CDR2 SQIVND (reference sequence). The chain's CDR3 is CASSRTSGGAVPGELFF. The CDR3 coding sequence is TGTGCCAGTAGTAGGACTAGCGGGGGCGCCGTTCCCGGGGAGCTGTTTTTT.